The clone carrying this TCR beta chain was seen more than once but under ten times. As yet, its antigen is unknown. Per germline, CDR1 DFQATT and CDR2 SNEGSKA (reference sequence). The CDR3 consists of 13 residues. V shed 3 bases and J shed 2 bases, with 11 bases lying between them. These data are taken from a study of post-analysis software for immune sequencing data. Study-wide results and caveats: Four to six TRBV segments were more frequent in patients than controls; TRBV5-6, TRBV5-1 and TRBV20-1 belonged to this group.

Unique molecular identifiers featured in each of the TCR beta cDNA libraries. TCRdb fed the PCR reads into MiXCR, producing one record per CDR3 protein. This sample yields about 160,000 distinct CDR3 sequences, of which 36% are seen a single time; 28% belongs to the top ten. The input for sequencing was blood, taken after autologous hematopoietic stem cell transplantation. The origin of this receptor is a girl aged 10 to 17 with multiple sclerosis. This sequence joins TRBV20-1 and TRBJ2-7; D remains unclear. CDR3 loop: CSASYSETYEQYF. CDR3 coding DNA: TGCAGTGCTAGTTACTCCGAAACCTACGAGCAGTACTTC.